The rows below give T cell receptor beta chains drawn from one sample of a study of blood T cell repertoires in COVID-19. The data were produced by immunoSEQ multiplex PCR, yet TCRdb's version contains in-frame clones alone and is incomplete. The sample has some 31,000 clones, roughly 89% seen once. Sequencing was performed on peripheral blood. The source of these receptors is a man aged 55-75 years with active COVID-19. Both conserved end residues are part of each CDR3. D genes are given only for firm matches. Some rows have no size entry. The others give once, few or many, or a class for an expanded clone.

TRBJ2-3 TRBD2 NA TRBV27 TGTGCCAGCAGTTTACTACCTAGCGGGGGGGCCACAGATACGCAGTATTTT CASSLLPSGGATDTQYF
TRBJ1-1 TRBD1 NA TRBV5-1 TGCGCCAGCACCCCCCTGGGACAGGGAAACACTGAAGCTTTCTTT CASTPLGQGNTEAFF
TRBJ1-5 NA NA TRBV10-3 TGTGCCATCAGTGAGGAGGAGGGCAGAAATCAGCCCCAGCATTTT CAISEEEGRNQPQHF
TRBJ1-3 NA NA TRBV9 TGTGCCAGCAGCGTCGGGGATTCCAGGGGATTCATTGGAAACACCATATATTTT CASSVGDSRGFIGNTIYF
TRBJ1-2 TRBD1 NA TRBV18 TGTGCCAGCTCACCCGGACAGACAGGGGGCAACTATGGCTACACCTTC CASSPGQTGGNYGYTF
TRBJ2-5 TRBD1 NA TRBV6-6 TGTGCCAGCACTTTCCGGGACAGTACGTCAGAGACCCAGTACTTC CASTFRDSTSETQYF
TRBJ1-1 TRBD1 NA TRBV29-1 TGCAGCGTTGATGGGGCAGGGGGGACTGAAGCTTTCTTT CSVDGAGGTEAFF
TRBJ1-2 NA NA TRBV28 TGTGCCAGCAGCCCCGCCCCTATCTATGGCTACACCTTC CASSPAPIYGYTF
TRBJ2-1 NA once TRBV6-1 TGTGCCAGCAGTGAATACACCGGCCAACAACAGGGGCAGTTCTTC CASSEYTGQQQGQFF
TRBJ2-7 TRBD2 NA TRBV29-1 TGCAGCGTTGAAGACGGTAGCGGGGGGGCCCAGGAGCAGTACTTC CSVEDGSGGAQEQYF
TRBJ1-3 NA once TRBV5-1 TGCGCCAGCTCCCTCGGTGGAAACACCATATATTTT CASSLGGNTIYF
TRBJ2-3 TRBD2 NA TRBV4-1 TGCGCCAGCAGCCCAGGACTAGCGGGGCCCCGGGGGACAGATACGCAGTATTTT CASSPGLAGPRGTDTQYF
TRBJ1-5 NA NA TRBV7-9 TGTGCCAGCAGCTCAGATTATAGCAATCAGCCCCAGCATTTT CASSSDYSNQPQHF
TRBJ1-4 NA NA TRBV5-6 TGTGCCAGCAGCTTGGGACATTTGGAAAAACTGTTTTTT CASSLGHLEKLFF
TRBJ2-3 TRBD2 NA TRBV5-1 TGCGCCAGCAGCACTATCCGAGGGACTACCCTAGATACGCAGTATTTT CASSTIRGTTLDTQYF
TRBJ1-1 TRBD1 NA TRBV3-1/TRBV3-2 TGTGCCAGCAGCCAAGGGACAGGGGCCTACACTGAAGCTTTCTTT CASSQGTGAYTEAFF
TRBJ1-1 TRBD1 NA TRBV6-5 TGTGCCAGCACCCAGGGGGCTGAAGCTTTCTTT CASTQGAEAFF
TRBJ1-2 NA NA TRBV4-1 TGCGCCAGCACCCCTCGGGAAAGTAACTATGGCTACACCTTC CASTPRESNYGYTF
TRBJ2-1 NA NA TRBV5-1 TGCGCCAGCAGCTCGTCTCCCTACAATGAGCAGTTCTTC CASSSSPYNEQFF
TRBJ1-5 NA few TRBV6-5 TGTGCCAGCAGAGGAGGCACCAATCAGCCCCAGCATTTT CASRGGTNQPQHF
TRBJ1-6 NA NA TRBV11-2 TGTGCCAGCAGCGGCCTAAAAGGGGTTGATTCACCCCTCCACTTT CASSGLKGVDSPLHF
TRBJ1-6 TRBD1 NA TRBV5-1 TGCGCCAGCAGCCCCGACAGGGTAGGGACACCCCTCCACTTT CASSPDRVGTPLHF
TRBJ1-2 NA NA TRBV6-1 TGTGCCAGCAGTGAACGGTGGGGGGGTGGCTACACCTTC CASSERWGGGYTF
TRBJ1-3 NA NA TRBV10-3 TGTGCCATCTCCAGACCAGGGATCTCTGGAAACACCATATATTTT CAISRPGISGNTIYF
TRBJ1-2 TRBD1 once TRBV9 TGTGCCAGCCGGACAGGCTTGGACTATGGCTACACCTTC CASRTGLDYGYTF
TRBJ1-1 TRBD1 few TRBV5-1 TGCGCCAGCAGCTTGGTGACAGGGGTGGACACTGAAGCTTTCTTT CASSLVTGVDTEAFF
TRBJ2-7 TRBD2 NA TRBV5-5 TGTGCCAGCAGCCAAATGCTGGCGGGGGGAAGCTACGAGCAGTACTTC CASSQMLAGGSYEQYF
TRBJ1-4 TRBD1 NA TRBV28 TGTGCCAGCAGTCGGGACAGGGGGCGTGAAAAACTGTTTTTT CASSRDRGREKLFF
TRBJ1-6 NA NA TRBV9 TGTGCCAGCAGCGTAGCAGGGGACAATTCACCCCTCCACTTT CASSVAGDNSPLHF
TRBJ2-5 NA NA TRBV5-1 TGCGCCAGCAGCTTGCGGGGGTTTGGCAGGGAAGAGACCCAGTACTTC CASSLRGFGREETQYF
TRBJ1-6 NA NA TRBV28 TGTGCCAGCAGTTTGGGCAGCTCCTATAATTCACCCCTCCACTTT CASSLGSSYNSPLHF
TRBJ2-7 TRBD1 few TRBV10-2 TGCGCCAGCAGTTTTCCCATTTCCGGGACAGGCGCCTCCTACGAGCAGTACTTC CASSFPISGTGASYEQYF
TRBJ1-2 TRBD1 NA TRBV25-1 TGTGCCAGCAGTGAATACCCGTCAGGGGGCGCCGGCTACACCTTC CASSEYPSGGAGYTF
TRBJ1-2 NA NA TRBV2 TGTGCCAGCAGTGCGGGGGATGGCTACACCTTC CASSAGDGYTF
TRBJ1-6 TRBD1 NA TRBV7-9 TGTGCCAGCAGCTGGGGGACAGGGCATAATTCACCCCTCCACTTT CASSWGTGHNSPLHF
TRBJ2-3 NA NA TRBV7-2 TGTGCCAGCAGCTTAGCGCCTCCCAGTTGGGAGGCAGATACGCAGTATTTT CASSLAPPSWEADTQYF